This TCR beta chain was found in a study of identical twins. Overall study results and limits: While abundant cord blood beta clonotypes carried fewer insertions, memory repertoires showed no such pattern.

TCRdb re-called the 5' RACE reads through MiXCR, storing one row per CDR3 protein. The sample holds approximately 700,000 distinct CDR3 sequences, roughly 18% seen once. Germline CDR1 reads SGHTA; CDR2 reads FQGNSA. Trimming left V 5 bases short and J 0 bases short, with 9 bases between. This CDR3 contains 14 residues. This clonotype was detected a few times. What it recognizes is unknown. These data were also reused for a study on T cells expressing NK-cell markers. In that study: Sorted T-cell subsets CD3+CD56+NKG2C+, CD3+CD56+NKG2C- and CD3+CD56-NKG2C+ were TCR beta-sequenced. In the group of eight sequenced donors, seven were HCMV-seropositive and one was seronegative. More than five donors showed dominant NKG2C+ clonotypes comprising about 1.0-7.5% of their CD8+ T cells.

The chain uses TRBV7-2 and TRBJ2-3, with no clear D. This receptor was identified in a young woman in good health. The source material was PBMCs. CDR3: CASSPIRSTDTQYF. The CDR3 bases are TGTGCCAGCAGCCCGATTCGTAGCACAGATACGCAGTATTTT.